This T cell receptor beta chain was sequenced during a study of regulatory T cells in long-lasting Graves disease. Time point in this sample: persistent/refractory GD, antithyroid drugs over 5 years with positive TRAb. Extracted RNA from PBMCs served as the source of the TCR library. The table lists this clonotype with many counts. CDR1 MDHEN and CDR2 SYDVKM come from the germline V gene. There are 13 residues in the CDR3. Trimming stripped 6 bases from V and 8 bases from J, with 13 bases between. Assembly of TCR beta libraries relied on iRepertoire HTBI primers together with Arm-PCR of CDR3 regions. TCRdb passed the multiplex PCR reads through MiXCR, listing each CDR3 protein once. The table has roughly 400,000 distinct CDR3 sequences, around 20% seen once.

The receptor comes from a female donor with Graves disease. This sequence joins TRBV28 and TRBJ1-4, with D tentatively TRBD1 (5 bases). Here the sequenced sample was peripheral blood mononuclear cells (PBMCs), taken when the disease was refractory, from a patient treated with antithyroid drugs. The CDR3 loop is CASRPGGEEKLFF. CDR3 in DNA: TGTGCCAGCAGGCCCGGGGGGGAGGAAAAACTGTTTTTT.